Listed below are T cell receptor beta chains from one sample, sequenced in a study of blood T cell repertoires in COVID-19. Sequenced by immunoSEQ multiplex PCR; TCRdb stores in-frame clones only, minus some. The sample shows a few hundred thousand clones, 85% of them seen only once. The sequenced material came from PBMCs or T cells enriched from blood (not recorded which). These receptors all come from a man aged 35 to 55 who had recovered from COVID-19. The CDR3 runs from the conserved cysteine through the conserved F or W. The D gene is left open where the match is weak. Clone size appears in some rows only: once, few, many, or a class for an expanded clone.

cdr3_nt: TGCAGTGCCGACTATGGCTACACCTTC
cdr3_aa: CSADYGYTF
clone_size: .
v_call: TRBV20-1
d_call: .
j_call: TRBJ1-2

cdr3_nt: TGCGCCAGCAGCACTAGCGGGAGGGCCTCAGGTAAAGAGCAGTACTTC
cdr3_aa: CASSTSGRASGKEQYF
clone_size: .
v_call: TRBV5-1
d_call: TRBD2
j_call: TRBJ2-7

cdr3_nt: TGTGCTAGCAGCTTAGGGGACAGGGGTACCGAAGCCCAGTACTTC
cdr3_aa: CASSLGDRGTEAQYF
clone_size: once
v_call: TRBV7-7
d_call: TRBD1
j_call: TRBJ2-5

cdr3_nt: TGTGCCAGCTCACCACCGGGCGAAGATACGCAGTATTTT
cdr3_aa: CASSPPGEDTQYF
clone_size: .
v_call: TRBV18
d_call: .
j_call: TRBJ2-3

cdr3_nt: TGTGCCAGCAGTGAAACAGGGACTAGGGGACCCTACAATGAGCAGTTCTTC
cdr3_aa: CASSETGTRGPYNEQFF
clone_size: .
v_call: TRBV6-4
d_call: TRBD2
j_call: TRBJ2-1

cdr3_nt: TGTGCCAGCAGCCCATGGGGGGAGGGCTCCTACGAGCAGTACTTC
cdr3_aa: CASSPWGEGSYEQYF
clone_size: .
v_call: TRBV11-3
d_call: TRBD2
j_call: TRBJ2-7

cdr3_nt: TGTGCCAGCAGCGGGAACCGACGGGCCTACGAGCAGTACTTC
cdr3_aa: CASSGNRRAYEQYF
clone_size: .
v_call: TRBV6-4
d_call: .
j_call: TRBJ2-7

cdr3_nt: TGTGCCAGTAGTTCCTCGGGTAGCACAGATACGCAGTATTTT
cdr3_aa: CASSSSGSTDTQYF
clone_size: few
v_call: TRBV19
d_call: .
j_call: TRBJ2-3

cdr3_nt: TGCGCCAGCAGCTTAGCGGGAGGGGTAGATACGCAGTATTTT
cdr3_aa: CASSLAGGVDTQYF
clone_size: .
v_call: TRBV5-1
d_call: TRBD2
j_call: TRBJ2-3

cdr3_nt: TGTGCCAGTAGTATTTCGGGCTCTGGGGCCAACGTCCTGACTTTC
cdr3_aa: CASSISGSGANVLTF
clone_size: .
v_call: TRBV19
d_call: .
j_call: TRBJ2-6

cdr3_nt: TGTGCCAGCAGTTTTGCAGGGATCTATTCTGGCACTGAAGCTTTCTTT
cdr3_aa: CASSFAGIYSGTEAFF
clone_size: .
v_call: TRBV28
d_call: .
j_call: TRBJ1-1

cdr3_nt: TGTGCCAGCAGTGAAGGGGGCAATCCCTACGAGCAGTACTTC
cdr3_aa: CASSEGGNPYEQYF
clone_size: .
v_call: TRBV25-1
d_call: .
j_call: TRBJ2-7

cdr3_nt: TGTGCCAGCTCACAACAGGGGATCCCCTACAATGAGCAGTTCTTC
cdr3_aa: CASSQQGIPYNEQFF
clone_size: .
v_call: TRBV18
d_call: TRBD1
j_call: TRBJ2-1

cdr3_nt: TGTGCCAGCTCACCACCGGCTAGCGTGGGAGATACGCAGTATTTT
cdr3_aa: CASSPPASVGDTQYF
clone_size: once
v_call: TRBV18
d_call: .
j_call: TRBJ2-3

cdr3_nt: TGTGCCATCAGGGGGGCTAGCGGGAGTTCCGAGCAGTTCTTC
cdr3_aa: CAIRGASGSSEQFF
clone_size: .
v_call: TRBV10-3
d_call: TRBD2
j_call: TRBJ2-1

cdr3_nt: TGCAGCGTTGAAGATTTACCCGACCTAGCGCCTTACACAGATACGCAGTATTTT
cdr3_aa: CSVEDLPDLAPYTDTQYF
clone_size: once
v_call: TRBV29-1
d_call: .
j_call: TRBJ2-3

cdr3_nt: TGTGCCAGCAGCTATGGACTAGCGGGAGGGAGCGTCCTGACTTTC
cdr3_aa: CASSYGLAGGSVLTF
clone_size: .
v_call: TRBV14
d_call: TRBD2
j_call: TRBJ2-6

cdr3_nt: TGTGCCAGCAGCTTAAACGCGGAACCCAACACTGAAGCTTTCTTT
cdr3_aa: CASSLNAEPNTEAFF
clone_size: .
v_call: TRBV7-3
d_call: .
j_call: TRBJ1-1

cdr3_nt: TGTGCCAGCAGTTTAGCGGGAGTATTTTACGAGCAGTACTTC
cdr3_aa: CASSLAGVFYEQYF
clone_size: .
v_call: TRBV28
d_call: TRBD2
j_call: TRBJ2-7

cdr3_nt: TGTGCTCCTGGGACAGCCTCGCTCTCTGGGGCCAACGTCCTGACTTTC
cdr3_aa: CAPGTASLSGANVLTF
clone_size: few
v_call: TRBV5-4
d_call: TRBD1
j_call: TRBJ2-6

cdr3_nt: TGTGCCAGCAGCTTGTACAGGGTAAGCTCCTACAATGAGCAGTTCTTC
cdr3_aa: CASSLYRVSSYNEQFF
clone_size: .
v_call: TRBV7-3
d_call: .
j_call: TRBJ2-1

cdr3_nt: TGCAGTGCTAGTGCCGGACATGGAAGCTCCTACAATGAGCAGTTCTTC
cdr3_aa: CSASAGHGSSYNEQFF
clone_size: .
v_call: TRBV20-1
d_call: .
j_call: TRBJ2-1

cdr3_nt: TGTGCCATCAGTGAGTACTTGGCGACAAGGAACTATGGCTACACCTTC
cdr3_aa: CAISEYLATRNYGYTF
clone_size: .
v_call: TRBV10-3
d_call: .
j_call: TRBJ1-2

cdr3_nt: TGTGCCAGCAGCGGGACAGACTCCTACGAGCAGTACTTC
cdr3_aa: CASSGTDSYEQYF
clone_size: .
v_call: TRBV6-5
d_call: TRBD1
j_call: TRBJ2-7

cdr3_nt: TGTGCCAGCAGTTTCTCTTGGAGTGTCAGGGCTCGGAGCTATGGCTACACCTTC
cdr3_aa: CASSFSWSVRARSYGYTF
clone_size: .
v_call: TRBV28
d_call: .
j_call: TRBJ1-2